The 15 T cell receptor beta chains in this list originate from one sample, sequenced in a study of control samples from healthy donors and cancer patients. Assay: immunoSEQ multiplex PCR; the TCRdb copy retains only in-frame clones and omits some. Here the sample spans some 98,000 clones, about four fifths being singletons. The sequencing input was PBMCs. These receptors all stem from a man aged 70-80 years with lung cancer.

The chain employs TRBV7-3 and TRBJ2-7; 7 positions agree with TRBD2. J lost 2 bases, V lost 5 bases, and 9 bases had no gene match. The CDR3 has 15 amino acids. The germline CDR1 and CDR2 sequences are SGHTA and FQGTGA. CDR3 loop: CASSSQPGGTYEQYF. The CDR3 coding sequence is TGTGCCAGCAGCAGTCAACCCGGGGGGACCTACGAGCAGTACTTC.

This chain joins TRBV5-5 and TRBJ2-1, with 8 bases identical to TRBD1. Germline V gene lookup returns CDR1 SGHKS and CDR2 YYEKEE (reference sequence). CDR3 length equals 15 residues. Trimming removed 4 bases from V and 10 bases from J; junction bases left unmatched: 13. CDR3 coding DNA: TGTGCCAGCAGCCTTTCTCCGGGACAGGTTAGGGAGCAGTTCTTC. Amino acids: CASSLSPGQVREQFF.

This clone was counted once. J is TRBJ1-1 and V is TRBV6-5; maybe TRBD1 (5 bases). This CDR3 region has 14 residues. CDR1 and CDR2 from the germline V gene are MNHEY and SVGAGI. Deletions cut 6 bases from V and 1 base from J, with 12 bases between. CDR3 sequence reads: CASRPLGGNTEAFF. The CDR3 DNA sequence: TGTGCCAGCAGGCCTCTTGGGGGGAACACTGAAGCTTTCTTT.

This clone was seen only once. V and J are TRBV9 and TRBJ1-3; D might be TRBD1 (5 bases). Trimming stripped 0 bases from V and 7 bases from J, with 8 bases between. Looked up from germline, CDR1 is SGDLS and CDR2 is YYNGEE. There are 13 residues in the CDR3. In DNA form, the CDR3 reads TGTGCCAGCAGCGTAGCAGGGAGCAACACCATATATTTT. Residues: CASSVAGSNTIYF.

The genes are TRBV11-1 and TRBJ1-3; no firm D call. The ends were cut back, 3 bases at V and 0 bases at J, with 6 bases in the middle. CDR3 length: 14 amino acids. CDR1 SGHAT and CDR2 FQDESV come from the germline V gene (reference sequence). For the CDR3, the DNA is TGTGCCAGCAGCTTCGGCCTCTCTGGAAACACCATATATTTT. Amino acid sequence: CASSFGLSGNTIYF.

V and J are TRBV5-6 and TRBJ2-7; D is ambiguous. This CDR3 is built from 13 residues. Trimming removed 2 bases at V and 2 bases at J, with 8 bases between. From germline, CDR1 is SGHDT and CDR2 YYEEEE. For the CDR3, the DNA is TGTGCCAGCAGCTTAATAACAACCTACGAGCAGTACTTC. It is translated as CASSLITTYEQYF. Variable domain in full (rest from reference TRBV5-6 and TRBJ2-7): DAGVTQSPTHLIKTRGQQVTLRCSPKSGHDTVSWYQQALGQGPQFIFQYYEEEERQRGNFPDRFSGHQFPNYSSELNVNALLLGDSALYLCASSLITTYEQYFGPGTRLTVT.

The rearrangement uses TRBV30 and TRBJ1-1; D unclear. CDR1 is GTSNPN, CDR2 SVGIG, per germline (reference sequence). Trimming removed 2 bases from V and 4 bases from J, with 8 bases in between. This CDR3 region has 12 residues. The CDR3 DNA is TGTGCCTGGAGTCTGGTGGCCACTGAAGCTTTCTTT. It is translated as CAWSLVATEAFF.

Here the CDR3 reads CASRTRYRGEQYF. In DNA, the CDR3 is TGTGCCAGCAGGACCCGTTACAGGGGCGAGCAGTACTTC. The rearrangement links TRBV12-3 or TRBV12-4 to TRBJ2-7, with 7 bases that match TRBD1. The CDR3 has 13 residues. Trimming cost V 6 bases and J 6 bases; bases outside gene matches: 8.

The chain links TRBV7-8 to TRBJ1-1, with D possibly being TRBD1 (6 bases). This CDR3 region has 15 residues. V was cut by 2 bases and J by 5 bases, with 15 bases left in between. Germline V gives CDR1 SGHVS, CDR2 FQNEAQ. This CDR3 reads CASSLPRGGHTEAFF. In nucleotides, the CDR3 is TGTGCCAGCAGCTTACCGAGGGGGGGGCATACTGAAGCTTTCTTT.

This chain connects TRBV3-1 (or the pseudogene TRBV3-2) to TRBJ2-5; 8 bases agree with TRBD2. Trimming at V came to 5 bases and at J to 3 bases, leaving 5 bases not matched to a gene. Germline CDR1 reads LGHDT; CDR2 reads YNNKEL (reference sequence). This CDR3 comprises 14 residues. CDR3 residues: CASSTRTSKETQYF. The CDR3 nucleotides read TGTGCCAGCAGCACCCGGACTAGCAAAGAGACCCAGTACTTC.

The chain recombines TRBV18 with TRBJ1-3; no clear D gene. The germline CDR1 and CDR2 sequences are KGHSH and LQKENI. The V gene lost 5 bases and the J gene lost 0 bases, with 14 bases spanning the gap. The CDR3 spans 16 residues. The CDR3 DNA reads as TGTGCCAGCTCAGAAATCGGGCTCCGCTCTGGAAACACCATATATTTT. Its translation is CASSEIGLRSGNTIYF.

The chain joins TRBV6-5 to TRBJ2-2, with D unresolved. The germline V and J ends were trimmed by 0 bases and 6 bases, with 11 bases remaining between them. CDR3 length: 15 residues. Germline CDR1 and CDR2: MNHEY and SVGAGI. In nucleotides, the CDR3 is TGTGCCAGCAGTTACTCCCCCGGTAACGCCGGGGAGCTGTTTTTT. This encodes CASSYSPGNAGELFF.

The CDR3 DNA follows: TGTGCCAGCAGCAAACTAGCGGGAGACTTCTCCTACAATGAGCAGTTCTTC. Encoded protein: CASSKLAGDFSYNEQFF. The chain combines TRBV5-4 with TRBJ2-1; 11 bases match TRBD2. V gave up 4 bases and J gave up 0 bases; unmatched junction bases: 6. Germline V CDR1 and CDR2: SGHNT, YYREEE (reference sequence). The CDR3 totals 17 residues.

The V call is TRBV5-6, the J call TRBJ1-2; D is perhaps TRBD1 (6 bases). Germline-derived CDR1 and CDR2 are SGHDT and YYEEEE. Trimming removed 4 bases at V and 4 bases at J, with 11 bases between. CDR3 length: 13 residues. In nucleotides, the CDR3 is TGTGCCAGCAGCGTTCAGGGGCTCTATGGCTACACCTTC. Protein: CASSVQGLYGYTF.

The rearrangement uses TRBV5-4 and TRBJ2-1; D possibly matches TRBD1 or TRBD2 (5 bases each). The CDR3 extends over 13 amino acids. Germline CDR1 and CDR2: SGHNT and YYREEE (reference sequence). Trimming removed 3 bases at V and 6 bases at J, with 10 bases between. The CDR3: CASSSVGGNEQFF. In DNA form, the CDR3 reads TGTGCCAGCAGCTCGGTTGGGGGCAATGAGCAGTTCTTC.